The 10 T cell receptor beta chains given below trace back to one sample, sequenced in a study of cytomegalovirus exposure and HLA in healthy donors. Repertoires were generated with immunoSEQ multiplex PCR, while TCRdb's copy carries only in-frame clones and drops some. The top ten clones hold approximately 1% of a sample with roughly 330,000 clones, 75% to 90% of them seen once. The sample consisted of PBMCs. Receptors originate from a woman under 40 in good health and CMV-seropositive.

This clone is a singleton in its sample. The chain uses TRBV14 and TRBJ2-7, with a tentative D call TRBD2 (6 bases). The CDR3 sequence is 13 residues long. Germline assignment: CDR1 SGHDN and CDR2 FVKESK. Trimming took 6 bases from V and 2 from J, leaving 11 bases between them. This CDR3 is CASRAGGTYEQYF. In DNA form, the CDR3 reads TGTGCCAGCAGAGCGGGTGGGACCTACGAGCAGTACTTC. The variable domain in full, with the rest retrieved from reference TRBV14 and TRBJ2-7, is EAGVTQFPSHSVIEKGQTVTLRCDPISGHDNLYWYRRVMGKEIKFLLHFVKESKQDESGMPNNRFLAERTGGTYSTLKVQPAELEDSGVYFCASRAGGTYEQYFGPGTRLTVT.

J is TRBJ2-7 and V is TRBV6-6; TRBD1 agrees at 11 bases. The CDR3 contains 15 residues. From germline, CDR1 is MNHNY and CDR2 SVGAGI (reference sequence). V dropped 4 bases and J dropped 4; count of bases not matched to a gene: 6. CDR3 loop: CASSSGQGAGYEQYF. The DNA for the CDR3 is TGTGCCAGCAGTTCAGGACAGGGGGCAGGGTACGAGCAGTACTTC.

This chain joins TRBV28 and TRBJ2-7; maybe TRBD1 (7 bases). Germline V lookup: CDR1 MDHEN, CDR2 SYDVKM. V was pared by 2 bases and J by 4 bases, with 15 bases between. This CDR3 has 15 residues. The CDR3 region has the DNA TGTGCCAGCAGTTTAATGACAGGGAGGAAGTACGAGCAGTACTTC. Translating it yields CASSLMTGRKYEQYF.

The CDR3 reads CASSPPSRTSAYNEQFF. The DNA of the CDR3 is TGTGCCAGCTCACCACCCTCCCGGACTAGTGCCTACAATGAGCAGTTCTTC. The chain combines TRBV18 with TRBJ2-1, with 7 bases fitting TRBD2. The CDR3 totals 17 residues. Germline V gives CDR1 KGHSH, CDR2 LQKENI. J lost 2 bases, V lost 0 bases, and 7 bases had no gene match.

The chain recombines TRBV2 with TRBJ2-4; the match to TRBD1 covers 7 bases. V shed 2 bases, J shed 1 base, and the junction held 5 bases outside the gene matches. CDR3 length equals 16 residues. CDR1 is SNHLY, CDR2 FYNNEI, per germline. CDR3 sequence (DNA): TGTGCCAGCAGTGAAAAGAGACAGGGTGCCAAAAACATTCAGTACTTC. This gives the protein CASSEKRQGAKNIQYF.

The CDR3 here is CASSFRDRSEKLFF. CDR3 coding DNA: TGTGCCAGCAGTTTCCGGGACAGAAGCGAAAAACTGTTTTTT. This chain links TRBV27 with TRBJ1-4; 7 nucleotides align to TRBD1. CDR3 length: 14 amino acids. V shed 3 bases, J shed 8 bases, and the junction held 6 bases outside the gene matches. The germline gives CDR1 MNHEY, CDR2 SMNVEV (reference sequence).

The chain couples TRBV28 to TRBJ2-1; 11 bases are shared with TRBD2. Germline V gene data show CDR1 as MDHEN and CDR2 as SYDVKM. This CDR3 contains 17 residues. V lost 3 bases to trimming and J lost 5 bases; unmatched junction nucleotides: 9. CDR3 bases: TGTGCCAGCAGTTTGTTGAGTAGCGGGGGGGCTGACAATGAGCAGTTCTTC. Translation: CASSLLSSGGADNEQFF.

V and J are TRBV4-3 and TRBJ1-4; D is uncertain. V shed 0 bases and J shed 0 bases, with 5 bases lying between them. This CDR3 is 15 amino acids long. CDR1 is LGHNA and CDR2 is YSLEER in the germline V gene. CDR3 bases: TGCGCCAGCAGCCAAGAACCTGCAACTAATGAAAAACTGTTTTTT. Amino acids: CASSQEPATNEKLFF.

The V and J genes are TRBV4-3 and TRBJ2-1; 13 positions match TRBD2. V shed 5 bases and J 9 bases; nucleotides not matched to a gene: 7. CDR1 is LGHNA and CDR2 is YSLEER in the germline V gene. This CDR3 is built from 15 residues. Here the CDR3 reads CASSIGTSGEGEQFF. The CDR3 DNA sequence: TGCGCCAGCAGCATAGGGACTAGCGGGGAAGGTGAGCAGTTCTTC.

This CDR3 reads CASSPRTVTGANVLTF. The CDR3 region has the DNA TGTGCCAGCAGCCCTCGGACAGTTACTGGGGCCAACGTCCTGACTTTC. This rearrangement joins TRBV7-3 to TRBJ2-6, with TRBD1 as a possible D gene (6 bases). CDR1 SGHTA and CDR2 FQGTGA come from the germline V gene. With 5 bases removed from V and 2 bases from J, the gap between germline ends came to 13 bases. The CDR3 runs 16 residues.